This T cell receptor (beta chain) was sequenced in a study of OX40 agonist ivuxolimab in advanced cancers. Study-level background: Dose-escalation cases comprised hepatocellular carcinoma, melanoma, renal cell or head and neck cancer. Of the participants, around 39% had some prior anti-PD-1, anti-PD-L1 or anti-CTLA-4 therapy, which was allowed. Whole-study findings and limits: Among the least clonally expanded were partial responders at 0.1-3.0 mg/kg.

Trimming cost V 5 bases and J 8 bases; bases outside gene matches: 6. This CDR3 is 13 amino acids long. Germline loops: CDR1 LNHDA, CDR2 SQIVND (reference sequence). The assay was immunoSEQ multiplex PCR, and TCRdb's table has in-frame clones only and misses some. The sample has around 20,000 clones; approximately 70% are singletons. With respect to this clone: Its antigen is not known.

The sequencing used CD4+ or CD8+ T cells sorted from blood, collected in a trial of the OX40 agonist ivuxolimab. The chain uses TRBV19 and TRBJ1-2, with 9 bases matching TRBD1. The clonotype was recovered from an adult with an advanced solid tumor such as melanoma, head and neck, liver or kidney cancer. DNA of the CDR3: TGTGCCAGTAGTCTACGGACAGGGGACGGCTACACCTTC. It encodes CASSLRTGDGYTF. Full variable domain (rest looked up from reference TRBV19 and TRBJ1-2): DGGITQSPKYLFRKEGQNVTLSCEQNLNHDAMYWYRQDPGQGLRLIYYSQIVNDFQKGDIAEGYSVSREKKESFPLTVTSAQKNPTAFYLCASSLRTGDGYTFGSGTRLTVV.